This T cell receptor beta chain was obtained from a study of cytomegalovirus exposure and HLA in healthy donors. Study-level background: The approximately 670 first-cohort repertoires and the 120 or so validation repertoires shared the same platform, a later analysis reported. General study findings and limits: The authors listed 150 to 200 TCR beta chains as cytomegalovirus-associated. Reportedly, cytomegalovirus status was diagnosed with high sensitivity and specificity.

This clone was observed once. What it binds is unknown. Trimming removed 0 bases from V and 5 bases from J, with 17 bases in between. Germline V gene data show CDR1 as GTSNPN and CDR2 as SVGIG (reference sequence). The CDR3 has 16 amino acids. Method: immunoSEQ multiplex PCR; TCRdb's copy keeps in-frame clones and lacks some. Of fewer than 70,000 clones listed, 85% to 95% were seen once; the top ten hold roughly 6.3%. Among the 120 subjects of the validation cohort, separate from the roughly 700-subject first cohort, were the donors. This TCR was sampled from a woman aged 18-29 years in good health and CMV-seropositive. Sequencing was performed on PBMCs. This sequence joins TRBV30 and TRBJ1-5; a possible D gene is TRBD1 (6 bases). CDR3 in DNA: TGTGCCTGGAGTGTACCGTCCAGGGGTTACGATCAGCCCCAGCATTTT. This gives the protein CAWSVPSRGYDQPQHF. The complete variable domain, with remaining parts taken from reference TRBV30 and TRBJ1-5, reads SQTIHQWPATLVQPVGSPLSLECTVEGTSNPNLYWYRQAAGRGLQLLFYSVGIGQISSEVPQNLSASRPQDRQFILSSKKLLLSDSGFYLCAWSVPSRGYDQPQHFGDGTRLSIL.